The present T cell receptor (beta chain) was sequenced within a study of T cell responses to AZD1222 COVID-19 vaccine. As to this clone: Antigen specificity is unknown.

Study findings and constraints: CD4 TCRs covered the whole spike, strongest at regions 160-218 and 743-854. Among AZD1222 vaccinees, only 5 to 7 were seropositive at baseline.

TCRdb keeps only in-frame clones here, not all; method: immunoSEQ multiplex PCR. The sample consists of 55,000 to 75,000 clones, about nine tenths of them appearing once. Germline V gene lookup returns CDR1 MNHEY and CDR2 SMNVEV (reference sequence). The CDR3 has 12 amino acids. V shed 7 bases and J shed 6 bases, with 10 bases lying between them. The clonotype was recovered from an adult in good health. This chain joins TRBV27 and TRBJ2-1; the D gene is possibly TRBD1 (6 bases). Source: peripheral blood, taken on day 0 of AZD1222 vaccination. The CDR3 DNA reads TGTGCCAGCAATACACAGGGCAATGAGCAGTTCTTC. Amino acids: CASNTQGNEQFF.